One sample yielded the 15 T cell receptor beta chains listed below, sequenced in a study of CD8+ T cells in alopecia areata. cDNA reverse transcribed from extracted RNA served as the sequencing template. The method was immunoSEQ multiplex PCR; TCRdb's version includes in-frame clones alone and lacks a portion of them. Singletons are absent from the sample, which has 270,000 or so clones. Sorting of pooled cutaneous lymph node cells used CD4, CD8alpha, NKG2D, NKG2ACE and other markers. The sample consisted of CD4+ T cells sorted from a lymph node. All receptors derive from a C3H/HeJ mouse with alopecia areata. This mouse strain has H2-k as its MHC haplotype.

To note about this clone: These gene names are mouse names. The missing CDR3 end, 4 residues past where the read stops, is filled in from the germline J gene. The rearrangement links TRBV13-3 to TRBJ1-1; 7 bases fit TRBD1. Germline CDR1 is NNHDY and CDR2 is SYVADS. This CDR3 region has 14 residues. V shed 7 bases, J shed 0 bases, and the junction held 6 bases outside the gene matches. This CDR3 is CASRIGQANTEVFF. Incomplete CDR3 DNA: TGTGCCAGCCGCATCGGACAGGCAAACACA.

This clone showed up just a few times. Gene labels here are mouse ones. The read terminates 4 residues ahead of where the CDR3 ends, so the germline J gene completes it. This chain joins TRBV13-1 and TRBJ1-2; D is perhaps TRBD1 (5 bases). The CDR3 covers 13 residues. V was shortened by 2 bases and J by 3 bases, with 8 bases between the two germline ends. Germline CDR1 NSHNY, CDR2 SYGAGN. The CDR3 DNA, read in part, is TGTGCCAGCAGTGAGCAGGGCCACTCC. Its protein product is CASSEQGHS. The complete CDR3 reads CASSEQGHSDYTF.

The table lists this clone with a few counts. Genes and germline come from the mouse. The chain's CDR3 is CTCSTARYEQYF. Incomplete CDR3 DNA: TGCACCTGCAGTACAGCCAGGTAT. The chain links TRBV1 to TRBJ2-7; no firm D call. The read comes to an end 4 residues before the CDR3 does, leaving the germline J gene to fill in the end. The germline V gene encodes CDR1 NSQYPW and CDR2 LRSPGD (reference sequence). CDR3 length: 12 amino acids.

A remark on this clone: A much larger clone sits a single nucleotide away, making a read error possible. Mouse gene names apply. The read is 4 residues too short to cover the CDR3 end, so that end is filled in from the germline J gene. Distinct nucleotide sequences in the sample also encode this CDR3. This sequence joins TRBV5 and TRBJ2-5, with 11 bases identical to TRBD1. The CDR3 consists of 14 residues. Per germline, CDR1 LGHNA and CDR2 YNLKQL (reference sequence). The DNA read from the CDR3 is TGTGCCAGCAGCCCGGACAGGGGGCGGGAC. Its protein product is CASSPDRGRD. The complete CDR3 sequence is CASSPDRGRDTQYF.

There are a few counts of this clone. The gene names given are mouse names. The CDR3 end is not reached by the read, which stops 4 residues before it; the germline J gene fills it in. The sample contains more than one DNA sequence encoding this CDR3. This chain links TRBV5 with TRBJ1-1; D possibly corresponds to TRBD1 (6 bases). The CDR3 contains 13 residues. The V gene's germline CDR1 is LGHNA and CDR2 YNLKQL (reference sequence). This chain's CDR3 is CASSQEGQTEVFF. CDR3 DNA, as far as it was read: TGTGCCAGCAGCCAAGAGGGACAAACA.

To note about this clone: Gene names are mouse gene names. The observed sequence ends 4 residues before the CDR3 terminus, with the missing tail filled in from the germline J gene. The chain couples TRBV13-1 to TRBJ2-5; 11 nucleotides align to TRBD2. J was trimmed by 1 base and V by 3 bases; bases with no gene match: 4. CDR3 length equals 16 residues. Germline V gene lookup returns CDR1 NSHNY and CDR2 SYGAGN. The CDR3 protein is CASSVGLGGYQDTQYF. The sequenced part of the CDR3 DNA is TGTGCCAGCAGTGTCGGACTGGGGGGATACCAAGAC.

Of note for this clone: Mouse gene names apply. The sequence runs out 4 residues before the end of the CDR3; the remainder is reconstructed from the germline J gene. V and J are TRBV19 and TRBJ2-3; TRBD2 matches 8 bases. CDR1 is FNHDT, CDR2 SITEND, per germline (reference sequence). The CDR3 has 15 amino acids. CDR3 DNA (partial): TGTGCCAGCAGTATAGTGCTGGGGGGAGGAGAA. Amino acid sequence: CASSIVLGGGE. The CDR3 in its entirety is CASSIVLGGGETLYF. The whole variable domain, filled in from reference TRBV19 and TRBJ2-3, reads GGIITQTPKFLIGQEGQKLTLKCQQNFNHDTMYWYRQDSGKGLRLIYYSITENDLQKGDLSEGYDASREKKSSFSLTVTSAQKNEMAVFLCASSIVLGGGETLYFGSGTRLTVL.

In its sample, this clone was seen a few times. The germline and genes are mouse ones. The read finishes 4 residues shy of the CDR3 end, and the germline J gene is used to complete it. The chain recombines TRBV17 with TRBJ2-5, with 8 bases aligning to TRBD2. Germline assignment: CDR1 MNHDT and CDR2 YYDKIL. CDR3 length equals 19 residues. The CDR3: CASSRDPPLLGGRGDTQYF. The CDR3 DNA, read in part, is TGTGCTAGCAGTAGAGATCCCCCACTTCTGGGGGGAAGAGGAGAC.

This clone showed up just a few times. Gene names and germline match the mouse. CDR3 DNA, as far as it was read: TGCACCTGCAGTGCACTAGACAGGGTTGCAAACACA. The encoded protein is CTCSALDRVANT. The whole CDR3 region reads CTCSALDRVANTEVFF. V gene TRBV1 combines with J gene TRBJ1-1; TRBD1 matches 7 bases. The observed sequence ends 4 residues before the CDR3 terminus, with the missing tail filled in from the germline J gene. Germline V CDR1 and CDR2: NSQYPW, LRSPGD (reference sequence). The CDR3 contains 16 residues. Trimming took 2 bases from V and 0 from J; bases not matched to a gene: 6.

This clone came up a few times. The genes and germline here are from mouse. The CDR3 goes on 4 residues after the read ends, and that part is filled in from the germline J gene. Other nucleotide sequences from this sample produce the same CDR3. This chain connects TRBV13-2 to TRBJ2-3, with a tentative D call TRBD1 (6 bases). This CDR3 contains 15 residues. Germline-derived CDR1 and CDR2 are NNHNN and SYGAGS (reference sequence). V lost 0 bases to trimming and J lost 0 bases, with 8 bases between them. The sequenced CDR3 bases are TGTGCCAGCGGTGATGCAGGGGCTAGTGCAGAA. As protein: CASGDAGASAE. The full-length CDR3 reads as CASGDAGASAETLYF.

With respect to this clone: Germline and genes here are mouse. The read falls 4 residues short of the CDR3 end, and the missing part is taken from the germline J gene. V is TRBV5 and J is TRBJ2-3, with 8 positions matching TRBD2. Germline V CDR1 and CDR2: LGHNA, YNLKQL (reference sequence). After removal of 1 base from V and 0 bases from J, the junction contained 6 bases not matched to a gene. This CDR3 spans 17 amino acids. The CDR3 DNA, read in part, is TGTGCCAGCAGCCAAGGGGGTGCTGGGGGGAGTGCAGAA. It translates to CASSQGGAGGSAE. The whole CDR3 reads CASSQGGAGGSAETLYF.

A few counts support this clone. Each gene name is a mouse one. The sequence runs out 4 residues before the end of the CDR3; the remainder is reconstructed from the germline J gene. The same CDR3 is also encoded by other DNA sequences in this sample. V is TRBV5 and J is TRBJ2-3; weak D call: TRBD1 (5 bases). With 5 bases removed from V and 2 bases from J, the gap between germline ends came to 11 bases. The CDR3 loop spans 14 amino acids. The germline CDR1 and CDR2 sequences are LGHNA and YNLKQL (reference sequence). The part of the CDR3 DNA that was read is TGTGCCAGCAGCTCCCAGGGAGATGCAGAA. This encodes CASSSQGDAE. The whole CDR3 sequence is CASSSQGDAETLYF.

Worth noting for this clone: These gene names are mouse names. The read halts 4 residues ahead of the CDR3 end, with the missing end drawn from the germline J gene. The V call is TRBV13-3, the J call TRBJ1-2; a weak D match, TRBD1 (5 bases). The CDR3 sequence is 12 residues long. Germline-derived CDR1 and CDR2 are NNHDY and SYVADS. The covered CDR3 bases are TGTGCCAGGAGGACTGGGGGGGTC. It is translated as CARRTGGV. The full CDR3 protein is CARRTGGVDYTF.

For this clone: Gene names and germline match the mouse. The read finishes 4 residues shy of the CDR3 end, and the germline J gene is used to complete it. Other DNA sequences within the sample encode an identical CDR3. J is TRBJ2-3 and V is TRBV13-3; 7 bases match TRBD2. V lost 2 bases and J lost 0; bases outside the gene matches: 3. The V gene's germline CDR1 is NNHDY and CDR2 SYVADS. CDR3 length: 15 residues. The CDR3 spells CASSDHWGSAETLYF. Incomplete CDR3 DNA: TGTGCCAGCAGTGACCACTGGGGTAGTGCAGAA.

Notes on this clone: Mouse names are used for the genes. Sequencing ends 4 residues short of the CDR3 end; the germline J gene provides the rest. V and J are TRBV1 and TRBJ2-1, with 7 bases fitting TRBD1. J was trimmed by 3 bases and V by 5 bases; bases with no gene match: 4. This CDR3 spans 14 amino acids. Germline CDR1 NSQYPW, CDR2 LRSPGD (reference sequence). CDR3 bases read: TGCACCTGCAGTTGGGGACAGTTCTATGCT. Encoded protein: CTCSWGQFYA. The full CDR3 reads CTCSWGQFYAEQFF.